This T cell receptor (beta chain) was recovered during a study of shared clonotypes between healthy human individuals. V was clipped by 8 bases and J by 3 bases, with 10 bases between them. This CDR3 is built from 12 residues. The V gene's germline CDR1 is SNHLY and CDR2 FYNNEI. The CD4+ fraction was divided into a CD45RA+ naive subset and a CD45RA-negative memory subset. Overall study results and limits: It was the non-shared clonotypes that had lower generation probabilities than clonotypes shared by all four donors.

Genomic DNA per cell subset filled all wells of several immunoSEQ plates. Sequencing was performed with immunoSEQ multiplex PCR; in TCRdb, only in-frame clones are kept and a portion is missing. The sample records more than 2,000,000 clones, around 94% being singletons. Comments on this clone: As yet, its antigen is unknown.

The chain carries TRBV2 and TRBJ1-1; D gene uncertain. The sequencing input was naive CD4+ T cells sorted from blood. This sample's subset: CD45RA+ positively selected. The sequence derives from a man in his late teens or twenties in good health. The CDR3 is CASQRFYTEAFF. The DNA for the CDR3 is TGTGCCAGCCAGAGGTTTTACACTGAAGCTTTCTTT.